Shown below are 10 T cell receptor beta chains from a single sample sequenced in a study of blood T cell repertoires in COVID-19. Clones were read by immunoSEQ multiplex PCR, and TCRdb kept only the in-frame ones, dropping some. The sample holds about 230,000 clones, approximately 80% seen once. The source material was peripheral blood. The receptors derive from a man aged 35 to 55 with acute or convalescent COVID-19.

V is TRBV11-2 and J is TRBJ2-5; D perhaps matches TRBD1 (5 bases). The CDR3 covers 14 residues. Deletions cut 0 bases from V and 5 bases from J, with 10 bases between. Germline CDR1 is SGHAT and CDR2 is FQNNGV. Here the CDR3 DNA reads TGTGCCAGCAGCTTAGAGGTCAGGGCGGAGACCCAGTACTTC. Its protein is CASSLEVRAETQYF. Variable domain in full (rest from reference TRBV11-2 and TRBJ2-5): EAGVAQSPRYKIIEKRQSVAFWCNPISGHATLYWYQQILGQGPKLLIQFQNNGVVDDSQLPKDRFSAERLKGVDSTLKIQPAKLEDSAVYLCASSLEVRAETQYFGPGTRLLVL.

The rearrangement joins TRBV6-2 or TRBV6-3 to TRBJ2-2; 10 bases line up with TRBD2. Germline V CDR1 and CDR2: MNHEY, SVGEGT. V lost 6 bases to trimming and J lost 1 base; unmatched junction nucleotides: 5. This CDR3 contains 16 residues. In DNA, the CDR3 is TGTGCCAGCAGCCGGAGCGGGAGGGGGAACACCGGGGAGCTGTTTTTT. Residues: CASSRSGRGNTGELFF.

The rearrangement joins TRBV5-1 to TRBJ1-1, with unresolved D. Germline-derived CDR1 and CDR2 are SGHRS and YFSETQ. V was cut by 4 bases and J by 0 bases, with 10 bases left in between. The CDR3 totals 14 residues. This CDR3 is CASSLWRVNTEAFF. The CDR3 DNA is TGCGCCAGCAGCCTCTGGCGGGTGAACACTGAAGCTTTCTTT.

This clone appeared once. The chain's CDR3 is CAIREGTANYGYTF. DNA for the CDR3: TGTGCCATTAGGGAAGGGACAGCAAACTATGGCTACACCTTC. The chain combines TRBV19 with TRBJ1-2; 7 bases are shared with TRBD1. J gave up 2 bases and V 10 bases, and 10 bases lay outside the gene matches. Germline V gene lookup returns CDR1 LNHDA and CDR2 SQIVND (reference sequence). The CDR3 extends over 14 amino acids.

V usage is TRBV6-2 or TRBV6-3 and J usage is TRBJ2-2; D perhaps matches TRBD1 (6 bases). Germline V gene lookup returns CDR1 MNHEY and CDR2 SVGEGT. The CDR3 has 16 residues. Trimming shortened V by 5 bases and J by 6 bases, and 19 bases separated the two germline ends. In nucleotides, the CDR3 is TGTGCCAGCAGTAGAACGGGGACAATGGGGGCCGGGGAGCTGTTTTTT. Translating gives CASSRTGTMGAGELFF.

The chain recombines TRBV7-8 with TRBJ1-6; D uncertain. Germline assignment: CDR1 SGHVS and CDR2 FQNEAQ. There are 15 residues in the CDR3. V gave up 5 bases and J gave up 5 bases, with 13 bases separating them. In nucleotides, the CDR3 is TGTGCCAGCAGCCGCGCCGGGGTTAATAATTCACCCCTCCACTTT. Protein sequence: CASSRAGVNNSPLHF.

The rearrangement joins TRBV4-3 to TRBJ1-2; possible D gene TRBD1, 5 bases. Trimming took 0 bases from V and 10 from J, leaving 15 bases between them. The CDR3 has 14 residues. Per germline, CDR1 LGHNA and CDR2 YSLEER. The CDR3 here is CASSQERGRWDYTF. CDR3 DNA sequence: TGCGCCAGCAGCCAAGAGCGGGGCCGATGGGACTACACCTTC.

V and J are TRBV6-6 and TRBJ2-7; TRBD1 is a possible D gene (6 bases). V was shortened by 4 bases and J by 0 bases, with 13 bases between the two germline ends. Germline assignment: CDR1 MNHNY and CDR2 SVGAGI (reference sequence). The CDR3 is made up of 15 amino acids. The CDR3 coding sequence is TGTGCCAGCAGTTCCCCAGGGGTCGCCTCCTACGAGCAGTACTTC. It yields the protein CASSSPGVASYEQYF.

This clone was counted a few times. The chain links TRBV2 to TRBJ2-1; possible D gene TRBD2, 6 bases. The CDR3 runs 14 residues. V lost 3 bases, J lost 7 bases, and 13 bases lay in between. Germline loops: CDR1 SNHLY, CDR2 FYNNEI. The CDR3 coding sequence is TGTGCCAGCAGTGAGCGACTAGTTGAGAATGAGCAGTTCTTC. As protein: CASSERLVENEQFF.

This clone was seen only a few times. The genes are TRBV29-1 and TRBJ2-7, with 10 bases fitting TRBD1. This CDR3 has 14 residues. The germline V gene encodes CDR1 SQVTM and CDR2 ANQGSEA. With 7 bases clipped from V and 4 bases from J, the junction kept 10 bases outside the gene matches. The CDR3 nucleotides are TGCAGCGGGACTTTGGGGACAGGGGATTACGAGCAGTACTTC. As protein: CSGTLGTGDYEQYF.